This T cell receptor beta chain was found in a study of blood T cell repertoires in COVID-19. In the study overall: COVID-19 samples from acute and convalescent phases originated in the United States, Italy and Spain. Sources were T cells, B-cell-depleted T cells, or PBMCs; the material itself was cDNA or gDNA.

Here immunoSEQ multiplex PCR was the method, and the copy in TCRdb shows in-frame clones only, minus some. The repertoire includes over 250,000 clones, 88% of them detected once, and approximately 2% sits in the top ten. Germline loops: CDR1 MGHDK, CDR2 SYGVNS. This CDR3 spans 14 amino acids. The V end was cut by 5 bases, the J end by 8 bases, with 13 bases between. Sample: PBMCs or T cells enriched from blood (not recorded which). V usage is TRBV25-1 and J usage is TRBJ1-6; D unclear. This clonotype was obtained from a woman aged 55-75 years in a cohort exposed to, infected with or recovered from COVID-19 (not recorded which). Here the CDR3 reads CASSRGGLDSPLHF. In nucleotides, the CDR3 is TGTGCCAGCAGTCGGGGAGGGCTGGATTCACCCCTCCACTTT.